The 8 T cell receptor beta chains below come from one sample, sequenced in a study of blood T cell repertoires in COVID-19 (TCRdb year 2020). To prepare the library, the immunoSEQ multiplex PCR assay was applied. TCRdb stores this immuneACCESS table with in-frame sequences only. Part of the clones is absent; in the studies checked, under half of the shortfall reflects unresolved V genes, and no reason is known for the rest. The sample table records around 200,000 clones; roughly 84% of these occur just once. 4.9% of the sample is held by the ten biggest clonotypes. Sample: peripheral blood. The receptor set was obtained from a woman aged 80 or older with acute or convalescent COVID-19.

This chain uses TRBV5-1 with TRBJ1-1; 9 bases match TRBD1. The germline gives CDR1 SGHRS, CDR2 YFSETQ. The CDR3 covers 13 residues. V lost 4 bases, J lost 5 bases, and 3 bases stayed unmatched. CDR3 sequence reads: CASSPGTGTEAFF. As DNA, the CDR3 is TGCGCCAGCAGCCCCGGGACAGGGACTGAAGCTTTCTTT.

V gene TRBV19 combines with J gene TRBJ1-2, with D unclear. Germline V gives CDR1 LNHDA, CDR2 SQIVND (reference sequence). Trimming stripped 2 bases from V and 2 bases from J, with 9 bases between. This CDR3 spans 14 amino acids. The CDR3 region has the DNA TGTGCCAGTAGTATACTACGAGAGAACTATGGCTACACCTTC. Its protein product is CASSILRENYGYTF.

The chain uses TRBV12-3 or TRBV12-4 and TRBJ2-5; possibly TRBD2 for D (7 bases). There are 13 residues in the CDR3. The ends were cut back, 1 base at V and 5 bases at J, with 8 bases in the middle. The CDR3 is CASSLGGGETQYF. CDR3 bases: TGTGCCAGCAGTTTAGGGGGGGGCGAGACCCAGTACTTC.

DNA for the CDR3: TGTGCCAGCAGCTTAGCGTCTGGGCAGGGGGCGTATGAAAAACTGTTTTTT. Encoded protein: CASSLASGQGAYEKLFF. The rearrangement uses TRBV7-9 and TRBJ1-4, with TRBD1 matching 8 bases. Trimming cost V 0 bases and J 6 bases; bases outside gene matches: 9. CDR1 is SEHNR, CDR2 FQNEAQ, per germline (reference sequence). CDR3 length equals 17 residues. The full variable domain, completed using reference TRBV7-9 and TRBJ1-4, is DTGVSQNPRHKITKRGQNVTFRCDPISEHNRLYWYRQTLGQGPEFLTYFQNEAQLEKSRLLSDRFSAERPKGSFSTLEIQRTEQGDSAMYLCASSLASGQGAYEKLFFGSGTQLSVL.

V gene TRBV7-2 combines with J gene TRBJ2-2; TRBD2 matches 8 bases. Germline V gene lookup returns CDR1 SGHTA and CDR2 FQGNSA. Unmatched junction bases numbered 15, after V lost 3 bases and J lost 6 bases. There are 18 residues in the CDR3. The CDR3 protein is CASSFQPREGGRSGELFF. CDR3 coding DNA: TGTGCCAGCAGCTTCCAGCCCCGGGAGGGGGGAAGGTCCGGGGAGCTGTTTTTT.

The gene calls are TRBV9 and TRBJ2-2; D is unresolved. V dropped 3 bases and J dropped 6 bases, with 15 bases sitting between them. The germline V gene encodes CDR1 SGDLS and CDR2 YYNGEE. CDR3 length: 15 residues. Here the CDR3 DNA reads TGTGCCAGCAGCGCCGACTTTAGGATAGCCGGGGAGCTGTTTTTT. Translated: CASSADFRIAGELFF.

The V and J genes are TRBV15 and TRBJ2-5, with no clear D. The CDR3 loop spans 14 amino acids. V was cut by 3 bases and J by 1 base, with 9 bases left in between. The V gene's germline CDR1 is LNHNV and CDR2 YYDKDF (reference sequence). The CDR3 DNA is TGTGCCACCAGCAGTCACCAGCGCCAAGAGACCCAGTACTTC. Protein: CATSSHQRQETQYF.

This chain links TRBV7-2 with TRBJ2-2, with TRBD2 matching over 11 bases. With V trimmed by 5 bases and J by 5 bases, 4 bases remained unmatched. CDR1 SGHTA and CDR2 FQGNSA come from the germline V gene. The CDR3 extends over 15 amino acids. Here the CDR3 reads CASSPLAGETGELFF. Here the CDR3 DNA reads TGTGCCAGCAGCCCACTAGCGGGAGAAACCGGGGAGCTGTTTTTT.